This note documents a single T cell receptor (beta chain) sequence. Its specificity is not known. This sample was taken from a study of T cell responses to AZD1222 COVID-19 vaccine. Study-wide results and limits: Vaccine-associated CD4 TCRs spanned spike, dominant at 160-218 and 743-854. Clonal diversity was possibly underestimated, and white British individuals and females predominated among donors.

Method: immunoSEQ multiplex PCR; TCRdb's copy keeps in-frame clones and lacks some. The sample carries over 85,000 clones, about 90% recorded once. The ends were cut back, 4 bases at V and 0 bases at J, with 14 bases in the middle. CDR1 and CDR2 from the germline V gene are SGHRS and YFSETQ. The CDR3 contains 16 residues. V is TRBV5-1 and J is TRBJ1-3; D not certain. The sequences come from peripheral blood, collected on day 0 of AZD1222 vaccination. The TCR originated in an adult in good health. The CDR3 DNA reads as TGCGCCAGCAGCCCCCGGGCAGCCTCCTCTGGAAACACCATATATTTT. Translation gives CASSPRAASSGNTIYF.